One TCR beta chain is described in this entry. The sample belongs to a study of early T cells in non-severe SARS-CoV-2 infection. V dropped 3 bases and J dropped 4 bases, with 10 bases sitting between them. The length of the CDR3 is 13 residues. Germline values: CDR1 SGDLS, CDR2 YYNGEE. TCRdb itself ran the 5' RACE reads through MiXCR, one entry per CDR3 protein. Here the sample spans approximately 66,000 distinct CDR3 sequences, 13% being singletons. The source material was whole blood. The V call is TRBV9, the J call TRBJ1-1; no clear D gene. The source is an adult who was a healthcare worker with PCR-confirmed SARS-CoV-2 infection or an uninfected control (not recorded which). The CDR3 DNA follows: TGTGCCAGCAGCGACGGAACGAGCACTGAAGCTTTCTTT. Its translation is CASSDGTSTEAFF.